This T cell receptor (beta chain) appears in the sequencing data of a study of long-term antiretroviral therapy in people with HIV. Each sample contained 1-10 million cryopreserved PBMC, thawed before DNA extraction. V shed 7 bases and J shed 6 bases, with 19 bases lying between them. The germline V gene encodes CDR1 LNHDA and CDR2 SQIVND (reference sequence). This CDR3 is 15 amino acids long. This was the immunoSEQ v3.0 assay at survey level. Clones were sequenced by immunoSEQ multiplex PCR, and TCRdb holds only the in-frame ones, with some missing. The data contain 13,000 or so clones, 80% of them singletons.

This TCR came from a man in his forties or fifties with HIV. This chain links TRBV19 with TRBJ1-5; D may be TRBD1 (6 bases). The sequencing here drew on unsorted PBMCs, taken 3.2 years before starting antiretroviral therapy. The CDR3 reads CASNSGRGGSQPQHF. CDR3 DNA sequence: TGTGCCAGTAACTCGGGGCGAGGGGGTAGTCAGCCCCAGCATTTT.